The rows below give T cell receptor beta chains drawn from one sample of a study of T cell responses to AZD1222 COVID-19 vaccine. Assay: immunoSEQ multiplex PCR; the TCRdb copy retains only in-frame clones and omits some. The sample lists roughly 150,000 clones, approximately 95% occurring once. Sequenced material: peripheral blood, taken 28 days after the second AZD1222 dose. These receptors came from an adult who received the AZD1222 COVID-19 vaccine. Both conserved end residues are part of each CDR3. The order of the fields is D gene, V gene, J gene, clone size, CDR3 protein, CDR3 DNA. A D gene is named only where the DNA matches it firmly. The size entry is marked missing in some rows and otherwise reads once, few, many or a size class.

D: TRBD2
V: TRBV19
J: TRBJ2-7
size: .
CDR3: CASRASGGGQYF
DNA: TGTGCCAGTAGAGCTAGCGGGGGAGGGCAGTACTTC

D: .
V: TRBV18
J: TRBJ2-3
size: .
CDR3: CASSPRTDTQYF
DNA: TGTGCCAGCTCGCCCAGAACAGATACGCAGTATTTT

D: .
V: TRBV7-2
J: TRBJ2-5
size: .
CDR3: CASSLRGIETQYF
DNA: TGTGCCAGCAGCTTAAGGGGTATCGAGACCCAGTACTTC

D: .
V: TRBV7-9
J: TRBJ1-4
size: once
CDR3: CASSFTRQTTNEKLFF
DNA: TGTGCCAGCAGCTTTACTCGACAGACAACTAATGAAAAACTGTTTTTT

D: .
V: TRBV30
J: TRBJ1-1
size: .
CDR3: CAWKIGMGNTEAFF
DNA: TGTGCCTGGAAAATAGGGATGGGGAACACTGAAGCTTTCTTT

D: .
V: TRBV18
J: TRBJ2-7
size: .
CDR3: CASSPASATYEQYF
DNA: TGTGCCAGCTCACCGGCTAGCGCAACCTACGAGCAGTACTTC

D: TRBD1
V: TRBV30
J: TRBJ2-2
size: .
CDR3: CAWSVRDRDTGELFF
DNA: TGTGCCTGGAGTGTCCGGGACAGGGACACCGGGGAGCTGTTTTTT

D: .
V: TRBV12-3/TRBV12-4
J: TRBJ1-1
size: .
CDR3: CASSLHANTEAFF
DNA: TGTGCCAGCAGCTTACATGCGAACACTGAAGCTTTCTTT

D: .
V: TRBV20-1
J: TRBJ2-2
size: .
CDR3: CSASRANTGELFF
DNA: TGCAGTGCTAGTAGGGCGAACACCGGGGAGCTGTTTTTT

D: .
V: TRBV12-3/TRBV12-4
J: TRBJ2-2
size: .
CDR3: CASSGHNTGELFF
DNA: TGTGCCAGCAGCGGTCATAACACCGGGGAGCTGTTTTTT

D: TRBD1
V: TRBV7-9
J: TRBJ2-7
size: .
CDR3: CASSRTGTDTYEQYF
DNA: TGTGCCAGCAGCCGTACCGGGACAGATACCTACGAGCAGTACTTC

D: .
V: TRBV19
J: TRBJ1-1
size: once
CDR3: CASSINVMDTEAFF
DNA: TGTGCCAGTAGTATAAATGTAATGGACACTGAAGCTTTCTTT

D: TRBD1
V: TRBV10-3
J: TRBJ1-2
size: .
CDR3: CATRPQGPRDYGYTF
DNA: TGTGCCACTCGCCCACAGGGGCCGAGGGACTATGGCTACACCTTC

D: .
V: TRBV9
J: TRBJ1-3
size: .
CDR3: CASSDPAGGAYGNTIYF
DNA: TGTGCCAGCAGCGACCCCGCCGGGGGGGCTTATGGAAACACCATATATTTT

D: TRBD1
V: TRBV4-2
J: TRBJ1-2
size: .
CDR3: CASSQDLAQGYGYTF
DNA: TGTGCCAGCAGCCAAGATCTGGCACAGGGGTATGGCTACACCTTC

D: .
V: TRBV30
J: TRBJ1-3
size: few
CDR3: CAWSLLSSFSGNTIYF
DNA: TGTGCCTGGAGTCTTTTGTCCTCTTTCTCTGGAAACACCATATATTTT

D: TRBD1
V: TRBV28
J: TRBJ1-2
size: .
CDR3: CASRTRSTGGHGYTF
DNA: TGTGCCAGCAGGACCCGATCTACAGGGGGTCACGGCTACACCTTC

D: .
V: TRBV30
J: TRBJ2-7
size: .
CDR3: CAWSRGLEQYF
DNA: TGTGCCTGGAGCAGAGGCCTCGAGCAGTACTTC

D: TRBD1
V: TRBV18
J: TRBJ1-4
size: .
CDR3: CASSPRDRGEKLFF
DNA: TGTGCCAGCTCACCACGGGACAGGGGTGAAAAACTGTTTTTT

D: TRBD1
V: TRBV2
J: TRBJ1-5
size: .
CDR3: CASRTGEGYQPQHF
DNA: TGTGCCAGCAGGACAGGGGAAGGGTATCAGCCCCAGCATTTT

D: .
V: TRBV10-1
J: TRBJ1-5
size: .
CDR3: CASSEISQHLSNQPQHF
DNA: TGCGCCAGCAGTGAGATATCACAGCACCTTAGCAATCAGCCCCAGCATTTT

D: .
V: TRBV7-6
J: TRBJ1-4
size: .
CDR3: CASSPEVGGKLFF
DNA: TGTGCCAGCAGCCCCGAGGTAGGGGGGAAACTGTTTTTT

D: .
V: TRBV27
J: TRBJ1-1
size: .
CDR3: CASSRPGRVGMNTEAFF
DNA: TGTGCCAGCAGCCGCCCCGGCAGGGTGGGGATGAACACTGAAGCTTTCTTT

D: .
V: TRBV10-1
J: TRBJ1-1
size: .
CDR3: CASKGSEAFF
DNA: TGCGCCAGCAAAGGTTCTGAAGCTTTCTTT

D: .
V: TRBV10-3
J: TRBJ2-3
size: .
CDR3: CAIRLASTDTQYF
DNA: TGTGCCATCAGATTGGCTAGCACAGATACGCAGTATTTT

D: TRBD2
V: TRBV24-1
J: TRBJ2-5
size: once
CDR3: CATSDLLGGGDETQYF
DNA: TGTGCCACCAGTGATTTGCTCGGGGGGGGAGATGAGACCCAGTACTTC

D: .
V: TRBV12-3/TRBV12-4
J: TRBJ2-5
size: .
CDR3: CASSPQGRETQYF
DNA: TGTGCCAGCAGCCCCCAGGGTCGCGAGACCCAGTACTTC

D: .
V: TRBV7-9
J: TRBJ1-2
size: .
CDR3: CASSPGGDGYTF
DNA: TGTGCCAGCAGCCCCGGAGGCGATGGCTACACCTTC

D: TRBD2
V: TRBV3-1/TRBV3-2
J: TRBJ2-7
size: once
CDR3: CASSATSGVVLGYEQYF
DNA: TGTGCCAGCAGCGCCACTAGCGGGGTGGTCTTAGGGTACGAGCAGTACTTC

D: .
V: TRBV6-5
J: TRBJ2-2
size: .
CDR3: CASSLNTGELFF
DNA: TGTGCCAGCAGCTTGAACACCGGGGAGCTGTTTTTT

D: .
V: TRBV7-9
J: TRBJ1-4
size: .
CDR3: CASSIDGATNEKLFF
DNA: TGTGCCAGCAGTATTGACGGTGCAACTAATGAAAAACTGTTTTTT

D: .
V: TRBV25-1
J: TRBJ2-1
size: .
CDR3: CASSDVVGGTEQFF
DNA: TGTGCCAGCAGTGATGTAGTCGGGGGTACTGAGCAGTTCTTC

D: .
V: TRBV5-1
J: TRBJ1-3
size: .
CDR3: CASSSTVAGNTIYF
DNA: TGCGCCAGCAGCTCGACGGTTGCTGGAAACACCATATATTTT

D: .
V: TRBV12-3/TRBV12-4
J: TRBJ2-5
size: once
CDR3: CASSVGGPETQYF
DNA: TGTGCCAGCAGTGTTGGGGGCCCGGAGACCCAGTACTTC

D: TRBD1
V: TRBV10-2
J: TRBJ2-1
size: .
CDR3: CASSGTGGSDEQFF
DNA: TGCGCCAGCAGTGGGACAGGGGGCAGTGATGAGCAGTTCTTC

D: .
V: TRBV19
J: TRBJ1-2
size: once
CDR3: CASSNSAGTGYTF
DNA: TGTGCCAGTAGTAACAGTGCGGGCACTGGCTACACCTTC

D: TRBD1
V: TRBV13
J: TRBJ2-7
size: .
CDR3: CASSSGTGRYEQYF
DNA: TGTGCCAGCAGCTCGGGGACAGGAAGGTACGAGCAGTACTTC

D: .
V: TRBV3-1/TRBV3-2
J: TRBJ2-1
size: .
CDR3: CASSQDGPKQFF
DNA: TGTGCCAGCAGCCAAGATGGCCCTAAGCAGTTCTTC

D: TRBD2
V: TRBV4-1
J: TRBJ2-1
size: .
CDR3: CASSQYILAGTYNEQFF
DNA: TGCGCCAGCAGCCAATATATCCTAGCGGGGACTTACAATGAGCAGTTCTTC

D: .
V: TRBV18
J: TRBJ2-5
size: .
CDR3: CASSVVAPQDATQYF
DNA: TGTGCCAGCTCTGTAGTCGCCCCCCAAGATGCGACCCAGTACTTC